The present TCR beta chain was sequenced within a study of beta chain features in type 1 diabetes. The investigators reverse transcribed all of the isolated RNA, so they sequenced expressed TCRB transcripts. Method: immunoSEQ multiplex PCR; TCRdb's copy keeps in-frame clones and lacks some. The repertoire holds about 140,000 clones, with around 9.3% as singletons. The sequencing sample was made of naive CD4+ T cells from blood. The TCR comes from a man younger than 35 in good health.

The CDR3, as DNA: TGTGCCAGCAGCCCCAGACAGGGGGCGAGCGATACGCAGTATTTT. This codes for CASSPRQGASDTQYF. The chain couples TRBV28 to TRBJ2-3; 10 bases are a match to TRBD1. J gave up 6 bases and V 6 bases, and 9 bases lay outside the gene matches. The length of the CDR3 is 15 residues. The germline V gene has CDR1 MDHEN and CDR2 SYDVKM.